These 31 T cell receptor beta chains originate from one sample sequenced in a study of identifying expanded T cells in peripheral blood (dated 2019 in TCRdb). The library was produced with the immunoSEQ multiplex PCR assay. Held by TCRdb, this immuneACCESS table contains in-frame sequences only and omits some clones. Under half of the omission traces to an unresolved V gene where checked; the cause of the rest is unknown. The sample has approximately 140,000 clones on record, 86% of them singletons. 7% to 10% of the sample comes from the top ten. Sequencing was performed on blood. Every receptor here comes from a person aged 18 to 75 in good health.

The V and J genes are TRBV4-1 and TRBJ2-7; D possibly corresponds to TRBD2 (7 bases). CDR1 is MGHRA, CDR2 YSYEKL, per germline. Trimming removed 1 base at V and 10 bases at J, with 17 bases between. The CDR3 extends over 14 amino acids. The CDR3 region has the DNA TGCGCCAGCAGCCAAGTCGTAACAGGGAGGGACCAGTACTTC. Translated: CASSQVVTGRDQYF.

V and J are TRBV27 and TRBJ1-2; D gene unclear. Per the germline V gene, CDR1 is MNHEY and CDR2 is SMNVEV (reference sequence). The CDR3 spans 14 residues. V lost 6 bases and J lost 8, with 19 bases in between. The DNA for the CDR3 is TGTGCCAGCAGCCCTAGGTCGGGTTTAGGGGGCTACACCTTC. This translates into CASSPRSGLGGYTF.

The chain combines TRBV6-5 with TRBJ1-5, with 8 positions matching TRBD1. CDR1 and CDR2 from the germline V gene are MNHEY and SVGAGI. The ends lost 6 bases at V and 1 base at J; junction bases unmatched: 5. This CDR3 has 15 residues. This chain's CDR3 is CASRLTGGSNQPQHF. CDR3 DNA: TGTGCCAGCAGACTCACAGGGGGGAGCAATCAGCCCCAGCATTTT.

This rearrangement joins TRBV19 to TRBJ1-5; tentatively, D is TRBD1 (6 bases). This CDR3 is 14 amino acids long. Germline V CDR1 and CDR2: LNHDA, SQIVND (reference sequence). Trimming removed 1 base from V and 7 bases from J, with 11 bases in between. Here the CDR3 DNA reads TGTGCCAGTAGTATAGCACAGGGCCGACAGCCCCAGCATTTT. Translated, it gives CASSIAQGRQPQHF.

V is TRBV10-3 and J is TRBJ1-4; D unresolved. The germline V and J ends were trimmed by 0 bases and 2 bases, with 7 bases remaining between them. The CDR3 is 15 amino acids. Germline V gives CDR1 ENHRY, CDR2 SYGVKD. The CDR3 nucleotides are TGTGCCATCAGTGAGTCGGCAGACACTAATGAAAAACTGTTTTTT. It yields the protein CAISESADTNEKLFF.

The CDR3 region is CASRRGGGGPETQYF. Written as DNA, the CDR3 is TGTGCCAGTAGGCGCGGCGGGGGGGGCCCAGAGACCCAGTACTTC. This chain connects TRBV19 to TRBJ2-5, with 9 bases identical to TRBD2. Germline CDR1 reads LNHDA; CDR2 reads SQIVND (reference sequence). The ends lost 6 bases at V and 4 bases at J; junction bases unmatched: 9. The CDR3 is made up of 15 amino acids.

This clone occurred a few times. This sequence joins TRBV2 and TRBJ1-5; possibly TRBD1 for D (6 bases). This CDR3 has 14 residues. Trimming removed 5 bases from V and 6 bases from J, with 14 bases in between. Germline V lookup: CDR1 SNHLY, CDR2 FYNNEI. The CDR3 region has the DNA TGTGCCAGCAGTCCACAGGGCAGGAGTCAGCCCCAGCATTTT. It encodes CASSPQGRSQPQHF.

This chain joins TRBV2 and TRBJ1-4, with D possibly being TRBD1 (6 bases). This CDR3 has 15 residues. Germline V gene sequence: CDR1 SNHLY, CDR2 FYNNEI. V gave up 4 bases and J gave up 7 bases, with 16 bases separating them. This chain's CDR3 is CASSVYRAGVEKLFF. The CDR3 nucleotides read TGTGCCAGCAGTGTATACAGGGCGGGTGTTGAAAAACTGTTTTTT.

The genes are TRBV7-2 and TRBJ2-7; weak D call: TRBD2 (6 bases). The V end lost 5 bases, the J end lost 6 bases, and 11 bases lay between the germline ends. The CDR3 is made up of 12 amino acids. CDR1 is SGHTA and CDR2 is FQGNSA in the germline V gene. The CDR3 region has the DNA TGTGCCAGCAGCCTGGGGGGAGGCGAGCAGTACTTC. Translated, it gives CASSLGGGEQYF.

The rearrangement links TRBV4-1 to TRBJ2-4; D tentatively reads TRBD1 or TRBD2 (6 bases each). Germline assignment: CDR1 MGHRA and CDR2 YSYEKL. The germline V and J ends were trimmed by 3 bases and 0 bases, with 18 bases remaining between them. This CDR3 has 18 amino acids. DNA of the CDR3: TGCGCCAGCAGCCACACGTCGGCAGGGGACTTAGCCAAAAACATTCAGTACTTC. It encodes CASSHTSAGDLAKNIQYF.

The V gene is TRBV30, the J gene TRBJ1-2; no definite D call. This CDR3 has 12 amino acids. Germline V lookup: CDR1 GTSNPN, CDR2 SVGIG (reference sequence). The V gene lost 3 bases and the J gene lost 3 bases, with 8 bases spanning the gap. In nucleotides, the CDR3 is TGTGCCTGGAGCTGGGCGGACTATGGCTACACCTTC. Its translation is CAWSWADYGYTF.

This clone was observed a single time. V usage is TRBV18 and J usage is TRBJ1-6; the match to TRBD1 covers 10 bases. Germline lookup yields CDR1 KGHSH and CDR2 LQKENI. This CDR3 has 16 amino acids. The V and J ends lost 4 bases and 7 bases, in that order; junction bases with no gene match: 7. The CDR3 sequence is CASSHPGTGENSPLHF. For the CDR3, the DNA is TGTGCCAGCTCACACCCCGGGACAGGGGAAAATTCACCCCTCCACTTT. Combining the CDR3 with reference TRBV18 and TRBJ1-6 gives the whole variable domain NAGVMQNPRHLVRRRGQEARLRCSPMKGHSHVYWYRQLPEEGLKFMVYLQKENIIDESGMPKERFSAEFPKEGPSILRIQQVVRGDSAAYFCASSHPGTGENSPLHFGNGTRLTVT.

The gene calls are TRBV7-3 and TRBJ1-2, with 11 bases that match TRBD1. The V gene's germline CDR1 is SGHTA and CDR2 FQGTGA. The ends lost 5 bases at V and 8 bases at J; junction bases unmatched: 4. The CDR3 is made up of 13 amino acids. The CDR3 here is CASSPRTGGGYTF. Here the CDR3 DNA reads TGTGCCAGCAGCCCACGGACAGGGGGCGGCTACACCTTC.

This sequence joins TRBV6-6 and TRBJ2-5; perhaps TRBD1 as D (6 bases). The CDR3 extends over 12 amino acids. In germline, CDR1 is MNHNY, CDR2 SVGAGI (reference sequence). The V gene lost 5 bases and the J gene lost 7 bases, with 11 bases spanning the gap. CDR3 region: CASSRQDATQYF. As DNA, the CDR3 is TGTGCCAGCAGTCGACAGGACGCGACCCAGTACTTC.

The CDR3 DNA sequence: TGTGCCAGCAGCCAAGAAGAGAAATATGGCTACACCTTC. It is translated as CASSQEEKYGYTF. This chain joins TRBV14 and TRBJ1-2, with unresolved D. This CDR3 spans 13 amino acids. V was shortened by 0 bases and J by 5 bases, with 7 bases between the two germline ends. Germline CDR1 reads SGHDN; CDR2 reads FVKESK.

To note about this clone: Other DNA sequences in the same sample also yield this CDR3. The chain is built from TRBV30 and TRBJ1-6; D is unresolved. V was clipped by 0 bases and J by 6 bases, with 9 bases between them. This CDR3 spans 14 amino acids. Per the germline V gene, CDR1 is GTSNPN and CDR2 is SVGIG (reference sequence). The CDR3 here is CAWSVGSANSPLHF. The CDR3 coding sequence is TGTGCCTGGAGTGTAGGCAGCGCTAATTCACCCCTCCACTTT.

The rearrangement links TRBV7-9 to TRBJ1-4, with TRBD1 matching over 10 bases. In germline, CDR1 is SEHNR, CDR2 FQNEAQ (reference sequence). V was clipped by 5 bases and J by 0 bases; unmatched bases: 6. The CDR3 is 17 amino acids. CDR3: CASSDRDRGPTNEKLFF. CDR3 bases: TGTGCCAGCAGCGACCGGGACAGGGGTCCAACTAATGAAAAACTGTTTTTT.

The genes are TRBV4-2 and TRBJ2-6, with TRBD2 as a possible D gene (6 bases). In germline, CDR1 is LGHNA, CDR2 YNFKEQ. Trimming stripped 3 bases from V and 3 bases from J, with 24 bases between. There are 20 residues in the CDR3. The CDR3 reads CASSQKSGTSDLFGANVLTF. The DNA for the CDR3 is TGTGCCAGCAGCCAGAAATCCGGGACTTCCGATTTGTTTGGGGCCAACGTCCTGACTTTC.

This chain links TRBV4-3 with TRBJ2-3; 10 bases match TRBD2. This CDR3 region has 16 residues. V lost 0 bases, J lost 5 bases, and 5 bases stayed unmatched. CDR1 is LGHNA, CDR2 YSLEER, per germline. For the CDR3, the DNA is TGCGCCAGCAGCCAAGATGAGCGGGGGGGCTTAGATACGCAGTATTTT. Translating gives CASSQDERGGLDTQYF.

This clone came up once. This chain joins TRBV21-1 and TRBJ2-5; the table names TRBD1, a call not compared with the DNA. TRBV21-1 is annotated as a pseudogene. The CDR3 runs 16 residues. The CDR3 bases are TGTGCCAGCAGCAAAGCTTTACCACAGGGGGAAGAGACCCAGTACTTC. This translates into CASSKALPQGEETQYF.

The J gene is TRBJ2-7, the V gene TRBV18; D unclear. V lost 0 bases and J 6 bases, leaving 9 bases between the germline ends. Looked up from germline, CDR1 is KGHSH and CDR2 is LQKENI. CDR3 length equals 13 residues. Here the CDR3 reads CASSPPPGGEQYF. The CDR3 nucleotides read TGTGCCAGCTCACCACCCCCGGGCGGCGAGCAGTACTTC.

This clone was seen a few times. The gene calls are TRBV6-5 and TRBJ1-1, with D perhaps matching TRBD1 (6 bases). Germline assignment: CDR1 MNHEY and CDR2 SVGAGI. V lost 6 bases and J 5 bases, leaving 13 bases between the germline ends. The CDR3 covers 13 residues. The CDR3 protein is CASSGGGWTEAFF. DNA of the CDR3: TGTGCCAGCAGCGGAGGGGGGTGGACTGAAGCTTTCTTT.

This chain joins TRBV5-6 and TRBJ2-7; a possible D gene is TRBD2 (6 bases). The CDR3 sequence is 14 residues long. With 4 bases removed from V and 1 base from J, the gap between germline ends came to 12 bases. The germline V gene has CDR1 SGHDT and CDR2 YYEEEE. The CDR3 loop reads CASSETGGSYEQYF. CDR3 bases: TGTGCCAGCAGCGAAACCGGGGGATCCTACGAGCAGTACTTC.

The V call is TRBV19, the J call TRBJ2-7; a possible D gene is TRBD1 (6 bases). The CDR3 loop spans 14 amino acids. The germline gives CDR1 LNHDA, CDR2 SQIVND (reference sequence). The V gene lost 6 bases and the J gene lost 7 bases, with 19 bases spanning the gap. This CDR3 is CASRSYQGSPEQYF. CDR3 coding DNA: TGTGCCAGTAGATCATACCAGGGGAGCCCAGAGCAGTACTTC. Using reference TRBV19 and TRBJ2-7 for the parts outside the CDR3, the full variable domain is DGGITQSPKYLFRKEGQNVTLSCEQNLNHDAMYWYRQDPGQGLRLIYYSQIVNDFQKGDIAEGYSVSREKKESFPLTVTSAQKNPTAFYLCASRSYQGSPEQYFGPGTRLTVT.

The chain recombines TRBV6-8 with TRBJ1-1; TRBD1 might be the D (6 bases). With 6 bases removed from V and 6 bases from J, the gap between germline ends came to 20 bases. There are 15 residues in the CDR3. Germline lookup yields CDR1 MNHGY and CDR2 SAAAGT. The CDR3 nucleotides are TGTGCCAGCAGAAACAGGGTTCGGAGTCAGTCTGAAGCTTTCTTT. Its translation: CASRNRVRSQSEAFF.

This clone was detected only once. This chain uses TRBV2 with TRBJ2-5; the D gene is possibly TRBD2 (7 bases). From germline, CDR1 is SNHLY and CDR2 FYNNEI. The CDR3 totals 14 residues. V was shortened by 8 bases and J by 5 bases, with 18 bases between the two germline ends. The CDR3 region has the DNA TGTGCCAGCGGGGGGGACACGCCGCCGGAGACCCAGTACTTC. Residues: CASGGDTPPETQYF. The full variable domain, in which reference TRBV2 and TRBJ2-5 provide the parts outside the CDR3, is EPEVTQTPSHQVTQMGQEVILRCVPISNHLYFYWYRQILGQKVEFLVSFYNNEISEKSEIFDDQFSVERPDGSNFTLKIRSTKLEDSAMYFCASGGDTPPETQYFGPGTRLLVL.

The chain couples TRBV6-5 to TRBJ2-7; possible D gene TRBD1, 6 bases. Germline V gives CDR1 MNHEY, CDR2 SVGAGI. The CDR3 runs to 14 residues. Deletions cut 10 bases from V and 2 bases from J, with 18 bases between. CDR3 coding DNA: TGTGCCACCAGGGGAGTCCAGGGGCCCTACGAGCAGTACTTC. Encoded protein: CATRGVQGPYEQYF.

The chain uses TRBV27 and TRBJ2-7; 8 nucleotides line up with TRBD1. The V gene's germline CDR1 is MNHEY and CDR2 SMNVEV (reference sequence). The V segment lost 7 bases and the J segment 6 bases; nucleotides outside the gene matches: 11. The CDR3 sequence is 14 residues long. The CDR3 sequence is CASTQYDRGGEQYF. The CDR3 nucleotides are TGTGCCAGCACACAATACGACAGGGGAGGCGAGCAGTACTTC.

The rearrangement links TRBV15 to TRBJ1-2; D is possibly TRBD1 (6 bases). Germline V gene lookup returns CDR1 LNHNV and CDR2 YYDKDF (reference sequence). The CDR3 has 15 residues. Deletions cut 3 bases from V and 8 bases from J, with 19 bases between. CDR3 nucleotides: TGTGCCACCAGCAGTCGGACAGCTGGCGTTTCAGGCTACACCTTC. Its translation: CATSSRTAGVSGYTF.

This chain links TRBV6-1 with TRBJ2-6; D is unresolved. The CDR3 totals 16 residues. V was trimmed by 4 bases and J by 0 bases, leaving 10 bases between them. The germline CDR1 and CDR2 sequences are MNHNS and SASEGT. The CDR3 is CASSGRLGSGANVLTF. For the CDR3, the DNA is TGTGCCAGCAGTGGAAGACTCGGCTCTGGGGCCAACGTCCTGACTTTC.

This rearrangement joins TRBV2 to TRBJ2-5, with D unresolved. The CDR3 is made up of 13 amino acids. With 1 base removed from V and 5 bases from J, the gap between germline ends came to 8 bases. Germline lookup yields CDR1 SNHLY and CDR2 FYNNEI. CDR3 DNA sequence: TGTGCCAGCAGTGAAGGCAGGTTCGAGACCCAGTACTTC. It encodes CASSEGRFETQYF.